Following are 27 T cell receptor beta chains from one sample sequenced in a study of cytomegalovirus exposure and HLA in healthy donors. Vbeta (60) and Jbeta (13) primers were used in the PCR. The protocol was immunoSEQ multiplex PCR, while the TCRdb copy is restricted to in-frame clones and leaves out a portion. There are more than 95,000 clones in the sample; more than 65% occur only once, and approximately 3% lies in the top ten. The sample was PBMCs. The receptors were gathered from a man aged 30 to 45 in good health and CMV-seronegative.

The chain recombines TRBV5-6 with TRBJ2-1; the match to TRBD1 covers 7 bases. The V segment lost 3 bases and the J segment 3 bases; nucleotides outside the gene matches: 9. CDR1 SGHDT and CDR2 YYEEEE come from the germline V gene. The CDR3 contains 16 residues. CDR3 coding DNA: TGTGCCAGCAGCTGGGCAACAGGGGTCCTCTACAATGAGCAGTTCTTC. Amino acid sequence: CASSWATGVLYNEQFF.

This clone was counted only a few times. The chain carries TRBV6-4 and TRBJ2-3; TRBD2 matches at 12 bases. J lost 2 bases, V lost 0 bases, and 3 bases had no gene match. Per germline, CDR1 MRHNA and CDR2 SNTAGT. There are 17 residues in the CDR3. Here the CDR3 reads CASSDSTSGRPTDTQYF. The CDR3 DNA is TGTGCCAGCAGTGACTCGACTAGCGGGAGACCCACAGATACGCAGTATTTT.

The chain couples TRBV11-2 to TRBJ2-5, with 7 bases aligning to TRBD1. The CDR3 totals 14 residues. Trimming removed 5 bases from V and 3 bases from J; junction bases left unmatched: 6. CDR1 and CDR2 from the germline V gene are SGHAT and FQNNGV. The CDR3 coding sequence is TGTGCCAGCAGCCGAGGGACAGCCGAAGAGACCCAGTACTTC. It encodes CASSRGTAEETQYF.

This clone was seen more than once but under ten times. The gene calls are TRBV9 and TRBJ2-3, with D possibly TRBD1 on 5 matching bases. The CDR3 has 14 amino acids. Trimming stripped 2 bases from V and 2 bases from J, with 9 bases between. Germline V gene data show CDR1 as SGDLS and CDR2 as YYNGEE. In DNA form, the CDR3 reads TGTGCCAGCAGCGTGGGGCGCGACACAGATACGCAGTATTTT. It specifies CASSVGRDTDTQYF.

The rearrangement uses TRBV28 and TRBJ1-6; D is possibly TRBD1 (6 bases). Trimming stripped 6 bases from V and 7 bases from J, with 22 bases between. This CDR3 is built from 17 residues. CDR1 MDHEN and CDR2 SYDVKM come from the germline V gene. CDR3 sequence reads: CASSQAVGGPRNSPLHF. CDR3 in DNA: TGTGCCAGCAGCCAAGCCGTGGGGGGGCCTCGGAATTCACCCCTCCACTTT.

This clone occurred once. This chain joins TRBV5-6 and TRBJ2-6, with 7 bases lining up with TRBD1. The CDR3 runs to 18 residues. Germline V CDR1 and CDR2: SGHDT, YYEEEE. The junction had 12 bases not matched to a gene; V was cut back by 4 bases and J by 2 bases. DNA of the CDR3: TGTGCCAGCAGCCCGTTGGGACAGCGTGGAACTGGGGCCAACGTCCTGACTTTC. It specifies CASSPLGQRGTGANVLTF.

This clone was seen once. The chain joins TRBV28 to TRBJ2-7; D unresolved. The CDR3 contains 11 residues. The V end lost 3 bases, the J end lost 3 bases, and 3 bases lay between the germline ends. Germline V CDR1 and CDR2: MDHEN, SYDVKM. CDR3 bases: TGTGCCAGCAGTTTTTACTACGAGCAGTACTTC. Encoded protein: CASSFYYEQYF. The full variable domain, its missing parts supplied by reference TRBV28 and TRBJ2-7, is DVKVTQSSRYLVKRTGEKVFLECVQDMDHENMFWYRQDPGLGLRLIYFSYDVKMKEKGDIPEGYSVSREKKERFSLILESASTNQTSMYLCASSFYYEQYFGPGTRLTVT.

The V call is TRBV7-8, the J call TRBJ2-7, with no clear D. This CDR3 has 13 amino acids. Per the germline V gene, CDR1 is SGHVS and CDR2 is FQNEAQ. V lost 0 bases and J 1 base, leaving 4 bases between the germline ends. CDR3 sequence reads: CASSLARSYEQYF. CDR3 nucleotides: TGTGCCAGCAGCTTAGCACGGTCCTACGAGCAGTACTTC.

The genes are TRBV2 and TRBJ2-2; 9 bases line up with TRBD1. Germline CDR1 reads SNHLY; CDR2 reads FYNNEI. The CDR3 sequence is 19 residues long. V shed 6 bases and J 1 base; nucleotides not matched to a gene: 15. In DNA form, the CDR3 reads TGTGCCAGCAGGATTTACCCTGGACAGGGGAGAAAGAACACCGGGGAGCTGTTTTTT. Amino acids: CASRIYPGQGRKNTGELFF.

This clone has more than one count but fewer than ten. The chain joins TRBV30 to TRBJ2-7, with D possibly TRBD2 on 5 matching bases. The CDR3 totals 12 residues. Between the trimmed V and J ends, which lost 1 base and 9 bases, there was a span of 13 bases. CDR1 and CDR2 from the germline V gene are GTSNPN and SVGIG (reference sequence). Written as DNA, the CDR3 is TGTGCCTGGAGTGGACTCCAAGGAGGGCAGTACTTC. This gives the protein CAWSGLQGGQYF.

This clone showed up just a few times. Other DNA sequences from this sample encode an identical CDR3 as well. The CDR3 sequence is CSVGLAGGSYNEQFF. The CDR3 DNA is TGCAGCGTTGGACTAGCGGGAGGTTCCTACAATGAGCAGTTCTTC. This chain links TRBV29-1 with TRBJ2-1; 13 bases align to TRBD2. This CDR3 comprises 15 residues. Germline V gene lookup returns CDR1 SQVTM and CDR2 ANQGSEA. With 4 bases clipped from V and 1 base from J, the junction kept 1 base outside the gene matches.

The gene calls are TRBV7-6 and TRBJ2-2; tentative D call: TRBD1 (5 bases). This CDR3 has 16 residues. Between the trimmed V and J ends, which lost 2 bases and 3 bases, there was a span of 13 bases. The V gene's germline CDR1 is SGHVS and CDR2 FNYEAQ. The CDR3 sequence: CASSLMAGLDTGELFF. The CDR3 nucleotides read TGTGCCAGCAGCTTAATGGCAGGGCTCGACACCGGGGAGCTGTTTTTT.

The chain links TRBV9 to TRBJ1-2; TRBD1 is a possible D gene (6 bases). V lost 3 bases, J lost 2 bases, and 20 bases lay in between. The CDR3 has 17 residues. The germline V gene encodes CDR1 SGDLS and CDR2 YYNGEE. The CDR3 sequence: CASSASRGGAKNYGYTF. CDR3 coding DNA: TGTGCCAGCAGCGCAAGTCGTGGGGGGGCCAAGAACTATGGCTACACCTTC.

This clone was seen more than once but under ten times. V gene TRBV30 combines with J gene TRBJ2-7; a weak D match, TRBD2 (6 bases). CDR3 size: 17 residues. V lost 3 bases and J lost 2, with 23 bases in between. CDR1 GTSNPN and CDR2 SVGIG come from the germline V gene (reference sequence). The CDR3 loop is CAWSAPAGSPGPYEQYF. CDR3 coding DNA: TGTGCCTGGAGCGCCCCCGCGGGGAGTCCGGGACCCTACGAGCAGTACTTC.

V gene TRBV19 combines with J gene TRBJ2-1; 8 nucleotides agree with TRBD1. Looked up from germline, CDR1 is LNHDA and CDR2 is SQIVND (reference sequence). Unmatched junction bases numbered 10, after V lost 5 bases and J lost 10 bases. The CDR3 contains 14 residues. In nucleotides, the CDR3 is TGTGCCAGTAGTCCGGGACAGGAGTCAGGAGAGCAGTTCTTC. It translates to CASSPGQESGEQFF.

The rearrangement links TRBV19 to TRBJ1-1; the match to TRBD1 covers 11 bases. CDR1 is LNHDA and CDR2 is SQIVND in the germline V gene (reference sequence). J gave up 1 base and V 7 bases, and 11 bases lay outside the gene matches. The CDR3 sequence is 17 residues long. DNA of the CDR3: TGTGCCAGTAATGGTAGGACAGGGGGCGCTCGGAACACTGAAGCTTTCTTT. This sequence encodes CASNGRTGGARNTEAFF. Full variable domain (remainder filled in from reference TRBV19 and TRBJ1-1): DGGITQSPKYLFRKEGQNVTLSCEQNLNHDAMYWYRQDPGQGLRLIYYSQIVNDFQKGDIAEGYSVSREKKESFPLTVTSAQKNPTAFYLCASNGRTGGARNTEAFFGQGTRLTVV.

The chain uses TRBV5-1 and TRBJ2-5, with D perhaps TRBD1 (6 bases). Germline values: CDR1 SGHRS, CDR2 YFSETQ. With 2 bases removed from V and 3 bases from J, the gap between germline ends came to 11 bases. This CDR3 region has 14 residues. CDR3: CASSFRGGEETQYF. The CDR3 DNA is TGCGCCAGCAGCTTCAGGGGTGGGGAAGAGACCCAGTACTTC.

The rearrangement joins TRBV30 to TRBJ2-1; 11 positions match TRBD2. V dropped 3 bases and J dropped 2; count of bases not matched to a gene: 3. CDR3 length: 15 amino acids. Germline V gene sequence: CDR1 GTSNPN, CDR2 SVGIG (reference sequence). Here the CDR3 DNA reads TGTGCCTGGAGCTCGACTAGCGGGGCCTACAATGAGCAGTTCTTC. Residues: CAWSSTSGAYNEQFF.

The chain uses TRBV28 and TRBJ1-5, with 7 bases lining up with TRBD1. This CDR3 comprises 17 residues. V lost 3 bases to trimming and J lost 9 bases; unmatched junction nucleotides: 17. Germline CDR1 and CDR2: MDHEN and SYDVKM. CDR3 region: CASSFGTAVLYPRPQHF. The CDR3 DNA follows: TGTGCCAGCAGTTTTGGGACAGCCGTCCTTTATCCTCGGCCCCAGCATTTT.

This clone has a handful of counts. This chain connects TRBV27 to TRBJ2-1, with 9 bases fitting TRBD2. This CDR3 is 14 amino acids long. The germline CDR1 and CDR2 sequences are MNHEY and SMNVEV (reference sequence). Trimming took 2 bases from V and 8 from J; bases not matched to a gene: 4. This CDR3 reads CASSLSSGSDEQFF. The CDR3 bases are TGTGCCAGCAGTTTAAGTAGCGGGAGCGATGAGCAGTTCTTC.

This chain links TRBV21-1 with TRBJ1-2. TRBV21-1 constitutes a pseudogene. This CDR3 has 14 residues. The DNA of the CDR3 is TGTGCCAGCAGCAAAGAGCCGGAGAACTATGGCTACACCTTC. It codes for CASSKEPENYGYTF.

This chain connects TRBV11-2 to TRBJ2-1, with D hard to call. Per the germline V gene, CDR1 is SGHAT and CDR2 is FQNNGV. Trimming shortened V by 4 bases and J by 4 bases, and 14 bases separated the two germline ends. There are 15 residues in the CDR3. CDR3 coding DNA: TGTGCCAGCAGCTCTGGCCTCTCCCTTTACAATGAGCAGTTCTTC. Residues: CASSSGLSLYNEQFF.

The chain combines TRBV7-9 with TRBJ1-3; D is possibly TRBD1 (6 bases). The germline V and J ends were trimmed by 3 bases and 2 bases, with 20 bases remaining between them. Germline CDR1 reads SEHNR; CDR2 reads FQNEAQ (reference sequence). The CDR3 has 18 residues. The CDR3 reads CASSFKGGRAGPGNTIYF. In nucleotides, the CDR3 is TGTGCCAGCAGCTTTAAGGGGGGGCGGGCAGGCCCTGGAAACACCATATATTTT. The full variable domain, with the rest looked up from reference TRBV7-9 and TRBJ1-3, is DTGVSQNPRHKITKRGQNVTFRCDPISEHNRLYWYRQTLGQGPEFLTYFQNEAQLEKSRLLSDRFSAERPKGSFSTLEIQRTEQGDSAMYLCASSFKGGRAGPGNTIYFGEGSWLTVV.

The chain is built from TRBV6-5 and TRBJ1-1; tentatively, D is TRBD1 (6 bases). Trimming stripped 4 bases from V and 1 base from J, with 10 bases between. The CDR3 runs to 14 residues. Germline CDR1 MNHEY, CDR2 SVGAGI. This chain's CDR3 is CASSLLQGNTEAFF. The CDR3 coding sequence is TGTGCCAGCAGTTTATTACAGGGGAACACTGAAGCTTTCTTT.

This clone was detected a few times. This chain joins TRBV18 and TRBJ1-1; 7 nucleotides align to TRBD1. The CDR3 spans 16 residues. Germline V gene data show CDR1 as KGHSH and CDR2 as LQKENI. Trimming removed 6 bases from V and 2 bases from J; junction bases left unmatched: 12. The CDR3 DNA reads as TGTGCCAGCTCCGCCATCCTGGACAGGATAAACACTGAAGCTTTCTTT. Encoded protein: CASSAILDRINTEAFF.

This rearrangement joins TRBV19 to TRBJ1-2, with D uncertain. Germline V lookup: CDR1 LNHDA, CDR2 SQIVND (reference sequence). The CDR3 is 17 amino acids. V was trimmed by 2 bases and J by 1 base, leaving 17 bases between them. This CDR3 is CASSISFFPTVNYGYTF. The CDR3 region has the DNA TGTGCCAGTAGTATAAGTTTTTTTCCCACAGTTAACTATGGCTACACCTTC. The whole variable domain, filled in from reference TRBV19 and TRBJ1-2, reads DGGITQSPKYLFRKEGQNVTLSCEQNLNHDAMYWYRQDPGQGLRLIYYSQIVNDFQKGDIAEGYSVSREKKESFPLTVTSAQKNPTAFYLCASSISFFPTVNYGYTFGSGTRLTVV.

The chain employs TRBV15 and TRBJ2-7; 7 bases match TRBD2. Germline-derived CDR1 and CDR2 are LNHNV and YYDKDF (reference sequence). The V and J ends lost 2 bases and 6 bases, in that order; junction bases with no gene match: 10. The CDR3 runs to 15 residues. CDR3 nucleotide sequence: TGTGCCACCAGCAGATCAACCGGCGGGGGATTCGAGCAGTACTTC. Translated: CATSRSTGGGFEQYF.